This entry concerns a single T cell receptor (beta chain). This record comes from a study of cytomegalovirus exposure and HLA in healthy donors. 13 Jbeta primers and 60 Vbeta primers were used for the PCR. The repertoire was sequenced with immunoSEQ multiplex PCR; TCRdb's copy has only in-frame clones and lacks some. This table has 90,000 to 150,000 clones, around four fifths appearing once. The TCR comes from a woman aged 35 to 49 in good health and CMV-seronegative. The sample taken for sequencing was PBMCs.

CDR3 coding DNA: TGTGCCAGCTGCCGGGACAGGGTGTCAGATACGCAGTATTTT. Amino acid sequence: CASCRDRVSDTQYF. The chain recombines TRBV6-1 with TRBJ2-3; 9 nucleotides align to TRBD1. CDR3 length equals 14 residues. The ends lost 8 bases at V and 4 bases at J; junction bases unmatched: 7. From germline, CDR1 is MNHNS and CDR2 SASEGT.